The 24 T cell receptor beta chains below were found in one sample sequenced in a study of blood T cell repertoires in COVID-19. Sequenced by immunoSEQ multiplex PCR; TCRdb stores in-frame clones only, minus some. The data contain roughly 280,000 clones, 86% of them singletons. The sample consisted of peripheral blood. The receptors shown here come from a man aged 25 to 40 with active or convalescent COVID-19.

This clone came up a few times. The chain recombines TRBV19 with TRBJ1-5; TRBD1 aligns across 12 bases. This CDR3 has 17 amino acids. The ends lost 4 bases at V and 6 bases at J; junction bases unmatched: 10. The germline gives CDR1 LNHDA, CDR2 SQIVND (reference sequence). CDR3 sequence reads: CASSSYRDRGQGQPQHF. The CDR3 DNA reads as TGTGCCAGTAGTAGCTACCGGGACAGGGGGCAGGGTCAGCCCCAGCATTTT. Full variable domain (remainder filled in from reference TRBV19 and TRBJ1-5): DGGITQSPKYLFRKEGQNVTLSCEQNLNHDAMYWYRQDPGQGLRLIYYSQIVNDFQKGDIAEGYSVSREKKESFPLTVTSAQKNPTAFYLCASSSYRDRGQGQPQHFGDGTRLSIL.

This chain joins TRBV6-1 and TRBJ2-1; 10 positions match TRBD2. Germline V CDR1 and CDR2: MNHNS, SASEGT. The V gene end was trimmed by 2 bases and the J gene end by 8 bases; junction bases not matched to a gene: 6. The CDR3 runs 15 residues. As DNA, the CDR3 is TGTGCCAGCAGTGAACAAAGCGGGGGGGTCTATGAGCAGTTCTTC. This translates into CASSEQSGGVYEQFF.

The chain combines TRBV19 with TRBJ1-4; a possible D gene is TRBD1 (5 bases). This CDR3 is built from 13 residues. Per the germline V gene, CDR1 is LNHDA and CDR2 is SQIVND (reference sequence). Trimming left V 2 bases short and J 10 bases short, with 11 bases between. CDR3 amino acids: CASSIPRGGKLFF. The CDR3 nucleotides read TGTGCCAGTAGTATACCCCGGGGGGGAAAACTGTTTTTT. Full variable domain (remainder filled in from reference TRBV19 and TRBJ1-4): DGGITQSPKYLFRKEGQNVTLSCEQNLNHDAMYWYRQDPGQGLRLIYYSQIVNDFQKGDIAEGYSVSREKKESFPLTVTSAQKNPTAFYLCASSIPRGGKLFFGSGTQLSVL.

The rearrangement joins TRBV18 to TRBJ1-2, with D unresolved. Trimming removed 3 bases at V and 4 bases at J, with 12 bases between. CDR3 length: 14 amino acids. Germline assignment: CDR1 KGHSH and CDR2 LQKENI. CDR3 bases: TGTGCCAGCTCACCCGAAGGCAGGTTCTATGGCTACACCTTC. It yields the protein CASSPEGRFYGYTF.

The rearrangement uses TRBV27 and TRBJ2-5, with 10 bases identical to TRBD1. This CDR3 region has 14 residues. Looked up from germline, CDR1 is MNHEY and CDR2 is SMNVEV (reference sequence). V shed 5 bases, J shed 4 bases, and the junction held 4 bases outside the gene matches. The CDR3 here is CASSPGQGGETQYF. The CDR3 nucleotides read TGTGCCAGCAGTCCTGGACAGGGGGGAGAGACCCAGTACTTC.

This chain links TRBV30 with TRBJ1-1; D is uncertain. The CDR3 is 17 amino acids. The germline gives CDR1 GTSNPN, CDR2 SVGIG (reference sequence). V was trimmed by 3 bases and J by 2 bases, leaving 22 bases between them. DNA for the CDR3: TGTGCCTGGAGGCTAGGCTACGCGGGAGGCTTTAACACTGAAGCTTTCTTT. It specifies CAWRLGYAGGFNTEAFF.

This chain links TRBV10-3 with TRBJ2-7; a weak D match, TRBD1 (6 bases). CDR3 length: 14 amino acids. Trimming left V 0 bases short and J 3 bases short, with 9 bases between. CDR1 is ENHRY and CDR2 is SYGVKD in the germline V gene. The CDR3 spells CAISESTGLYEQYF. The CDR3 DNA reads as TGTGCCATCAGTGAGTCAACAGGGCTCTACGAGCAGTACTTC.

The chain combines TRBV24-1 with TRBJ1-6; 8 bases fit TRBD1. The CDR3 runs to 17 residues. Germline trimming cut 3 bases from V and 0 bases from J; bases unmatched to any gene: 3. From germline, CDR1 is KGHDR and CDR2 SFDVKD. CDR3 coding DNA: TGTGCCACCAGTGATGGGGACAGGAGCTCCTATAATTCACCCCTCCACTTT. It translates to CATSDGDRSSYNSPLHF.

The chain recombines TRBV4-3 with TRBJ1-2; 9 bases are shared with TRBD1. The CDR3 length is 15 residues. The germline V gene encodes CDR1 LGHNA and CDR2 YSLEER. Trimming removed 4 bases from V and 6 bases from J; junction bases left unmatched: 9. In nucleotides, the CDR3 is TGCGCCAGCAGCCTAAACCCGGACAGGGGCGATGGCTACACCTTC. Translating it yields CASSLNPDRGDGYTF.

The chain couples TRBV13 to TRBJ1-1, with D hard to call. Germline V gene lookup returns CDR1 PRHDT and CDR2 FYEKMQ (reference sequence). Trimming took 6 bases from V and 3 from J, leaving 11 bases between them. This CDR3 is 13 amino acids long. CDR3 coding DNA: TGTGCCAGCAGTTCTTCTCGCGACACTGAAGCTTTCTTT. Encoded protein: CASSSSRDTEAFF.

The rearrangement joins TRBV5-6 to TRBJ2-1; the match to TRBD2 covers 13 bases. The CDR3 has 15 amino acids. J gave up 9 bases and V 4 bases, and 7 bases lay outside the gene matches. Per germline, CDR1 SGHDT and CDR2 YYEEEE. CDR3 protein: CASSPGTSGGVEQFF. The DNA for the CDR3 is TGTGCCAGCAGCCCGGGAACTAGCGGGGGGGTTGAGCAGTTCTTC.

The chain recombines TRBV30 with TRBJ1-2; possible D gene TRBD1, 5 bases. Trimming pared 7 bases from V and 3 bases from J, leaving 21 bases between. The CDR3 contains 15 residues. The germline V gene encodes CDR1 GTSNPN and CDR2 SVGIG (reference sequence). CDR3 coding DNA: TGTGCCTCAAACCGCGGGGGATCTGAAGACTATGGCTACACCTTC. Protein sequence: CASNRGGSEDYGYTF.

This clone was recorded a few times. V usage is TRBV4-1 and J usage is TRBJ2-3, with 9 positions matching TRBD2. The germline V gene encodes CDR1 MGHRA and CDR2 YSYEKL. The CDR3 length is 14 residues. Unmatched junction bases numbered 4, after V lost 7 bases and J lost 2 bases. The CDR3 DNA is TGCGCCAGCACCCTAGCGGGGATCACAGATACGCAGTATTTT. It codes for CASTLAGITDTQYF.

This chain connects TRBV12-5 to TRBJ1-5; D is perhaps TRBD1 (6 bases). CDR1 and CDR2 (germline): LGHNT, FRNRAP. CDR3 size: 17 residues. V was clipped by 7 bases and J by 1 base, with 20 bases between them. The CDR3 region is CASAPVDQGQSNQPQHF. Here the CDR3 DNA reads TGTGCTAGTGCCCCTGTGGACCAGGGGCAAAGCAATCAGCCCCAGCATTTT.

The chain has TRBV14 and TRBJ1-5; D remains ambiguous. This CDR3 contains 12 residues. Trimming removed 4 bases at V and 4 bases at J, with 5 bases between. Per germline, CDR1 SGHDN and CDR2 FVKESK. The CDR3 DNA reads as TGTGCCAGCAGCCTCGGGAATCAGCCCCAGCATTTT. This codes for CASSLGNQPQHF.

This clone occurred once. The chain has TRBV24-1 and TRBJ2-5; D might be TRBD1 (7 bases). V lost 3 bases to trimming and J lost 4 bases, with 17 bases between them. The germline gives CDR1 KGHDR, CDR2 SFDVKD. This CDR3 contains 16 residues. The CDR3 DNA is TGTGCCACCAGTGATGCGGAGGGGGCGACGAGAGAGACCCAGTACTTC. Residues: CATSDAEGATRETQYF.

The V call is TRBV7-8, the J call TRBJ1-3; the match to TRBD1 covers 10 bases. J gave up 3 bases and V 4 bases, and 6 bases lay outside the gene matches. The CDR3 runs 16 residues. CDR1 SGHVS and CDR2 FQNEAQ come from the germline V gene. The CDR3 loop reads CASSSQGQGFGNTIYF. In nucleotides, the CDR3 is TGTGCCAGCAGCTCTCAGGGACAGGGGTTTGGAAACACCATATATTTT.

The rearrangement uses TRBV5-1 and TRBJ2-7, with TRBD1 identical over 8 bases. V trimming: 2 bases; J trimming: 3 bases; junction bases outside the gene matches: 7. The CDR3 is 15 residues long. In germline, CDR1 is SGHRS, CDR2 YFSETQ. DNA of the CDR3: TGCGCCAGCAGCTTAGGACAGGGAGACCACTACGAGCAGTACTTC. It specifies CASSLGQGDHYEQYF. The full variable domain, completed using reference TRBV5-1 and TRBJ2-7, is KAGVTQTPRYLIKTRGQQVTLSCSPISGHRSVSWYQQTPGQGLQFLFEYFSETQRNKGNFPGRFSGRQFSNSRSEMNVSTLELGDSALYLCASSLGQGDHYEQYFGPGTRLTVT.

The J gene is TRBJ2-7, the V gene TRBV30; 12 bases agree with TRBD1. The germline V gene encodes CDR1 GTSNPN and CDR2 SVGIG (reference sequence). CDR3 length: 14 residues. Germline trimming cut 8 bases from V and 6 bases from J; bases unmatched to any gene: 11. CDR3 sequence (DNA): TGTGCCGGTACTCCGTGGGGACAGGGGGCCGAGCAGTACTTC. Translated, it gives CAGTPWGQGAEQYF.

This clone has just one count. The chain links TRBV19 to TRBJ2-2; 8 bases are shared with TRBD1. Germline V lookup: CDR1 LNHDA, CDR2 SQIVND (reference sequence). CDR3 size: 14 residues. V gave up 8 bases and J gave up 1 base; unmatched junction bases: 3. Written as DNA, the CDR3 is TGTGCCAGTGGTGACAGGGGGAACACCGGGGAGCTGTTTTTT. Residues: CASGDRGNTGELFF.

CDR3 protein: CASSQSQGWTEAFF. CDR3 coding DNA: TGTGCCAGCAGCCAATCCCAGGGTTGGACTGAAGCTTTCTTT. This sequence joins TRBV16 and TRBJ1-1, with D perhaps matching TRBD1 (5 bases). V dropped 0 bases and J dropped 5 bases, with 10 bases sitting between them. CDR1 is KGHSY, CDR2 FQNENV, per germline. This CDR3 comprises 14 residues. The variable domain in full, completed from reference TRBV16 and TRBJ1-1, reads GEEVAQTPKHLVRGEGQKAKLYCAPIKGHSYVFWYQQVLKNEFKFLISFQNENVFDETGMPKERFSAKCLPNSPCSLEIQATKLEDSAVYFCASSQSQGWTEAFFGQGTRLTVV.

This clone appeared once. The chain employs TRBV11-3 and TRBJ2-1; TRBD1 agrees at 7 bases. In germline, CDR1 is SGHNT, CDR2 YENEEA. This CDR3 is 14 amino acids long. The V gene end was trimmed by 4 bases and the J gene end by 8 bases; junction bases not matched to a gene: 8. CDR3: CASSWTGRLDEQFF. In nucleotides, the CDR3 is TGTGCCAGCAGCTGGACAGGACGCCTAGATGAGCAGTTCTTC.

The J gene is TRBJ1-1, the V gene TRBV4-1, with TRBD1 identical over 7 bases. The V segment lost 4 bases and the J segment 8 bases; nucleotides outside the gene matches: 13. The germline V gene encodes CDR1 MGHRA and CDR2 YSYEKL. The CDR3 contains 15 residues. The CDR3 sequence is CASSPGDSRSVEAFF. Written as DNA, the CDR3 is TGCGCCAGCAGCCCCGGGGACAGCCGTAGCGTAGAAGCTTTCTTT.

The CDR3 coding sequence is TGTGCCAGCAGCGTAAGACAGGGACTTGGAAACACCATATATTTT. Translating it yields CASSVRQGLGNTIYF. This chain joins TRBV7-2 and TRBJ1-3; the match to TRBD1 covers 7 bases. The CDR3 length is 15 residues. The germline V gene has CDR1 SGHTA and CDR2 FQGNSA. With V trimmed by 5 bases and J by 3 bases, 7 bases remained unmatched.